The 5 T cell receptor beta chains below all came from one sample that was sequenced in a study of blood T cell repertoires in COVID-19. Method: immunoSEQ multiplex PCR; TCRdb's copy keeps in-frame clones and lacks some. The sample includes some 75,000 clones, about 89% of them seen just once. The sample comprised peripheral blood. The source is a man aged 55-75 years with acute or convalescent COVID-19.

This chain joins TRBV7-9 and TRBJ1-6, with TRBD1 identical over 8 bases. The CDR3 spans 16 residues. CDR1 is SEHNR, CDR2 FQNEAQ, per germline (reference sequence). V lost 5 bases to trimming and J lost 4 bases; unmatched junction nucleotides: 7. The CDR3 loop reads CASSRTGGLYNSPLHF. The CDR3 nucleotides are TGTGCCAGCAGCCGTACAGGGGGGCTTTATAATTCACCCCTCCACTTT.

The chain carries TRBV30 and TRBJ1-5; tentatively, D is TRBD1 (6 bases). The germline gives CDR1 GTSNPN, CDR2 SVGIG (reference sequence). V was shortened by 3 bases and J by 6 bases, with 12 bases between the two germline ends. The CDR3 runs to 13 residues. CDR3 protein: CAWSPGAGQPQHF. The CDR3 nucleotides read TGTGCCTGGAGCCCAGGGGCAGGTCAGCCCCAGCATTTT.

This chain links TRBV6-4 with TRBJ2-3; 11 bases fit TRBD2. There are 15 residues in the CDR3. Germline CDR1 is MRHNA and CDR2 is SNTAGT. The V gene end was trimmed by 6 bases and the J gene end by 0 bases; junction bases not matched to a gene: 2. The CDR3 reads CASSRTSGSTDTQYF. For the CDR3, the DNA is TGTGCCAGCAGCAGGACTAGCGGGAGCACAGATACGCAGTATTTT.

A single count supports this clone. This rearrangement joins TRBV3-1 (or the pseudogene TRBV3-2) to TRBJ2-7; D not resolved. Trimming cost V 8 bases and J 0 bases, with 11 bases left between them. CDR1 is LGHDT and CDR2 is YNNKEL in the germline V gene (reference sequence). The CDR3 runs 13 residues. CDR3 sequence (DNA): TGTGCCAGCTCCCCCTCCCTCTCCTACGAGCAGTACTTC. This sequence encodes CASSPSLSYEQYF.

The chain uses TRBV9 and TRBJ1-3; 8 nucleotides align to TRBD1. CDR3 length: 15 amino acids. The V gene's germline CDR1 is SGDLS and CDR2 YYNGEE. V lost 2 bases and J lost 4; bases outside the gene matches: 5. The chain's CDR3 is CASSVLQGAGNTIYF. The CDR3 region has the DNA TGTGCCAGCAGCGTCCTTCAGGGGGCCGGAAACACCATATATTTT.